The T cell receptor (beta chain) under discussion was sequenced for a study of shared clonotypes between healthy human individuals. Every immunoSEQ plate was one replicate of a subset's evenly spread DNA. The method was immunoSEQ multiplex PCR; TCRdb's version includes in-frame clones alone and lacks a portion of them. This sample carries around 940,000 clones, 60% to 85% of them seen once, and the ten largest clones take 1.5%. In the case of this clone: Its antigen is still unknown.

Study findings and constraints: The genetic and exposure-history diversity represented was limited by few donors. Around 5.3% of naive CD4 clonotypes were shared across a few donors.

This clonotype was sampled from a man between 18 and 29 years old in good health. Material: memory CD4+ T cells sorted from blood. The subset is: CD45RA-negative fraction.

The CDR3 coding sequence is TGTGCCAGCAGCTTTTCCCTAGCGGGGGGGCCCGAGGAGACCCAGTACTTC. It is translated as CASSFSLAGGPEETQYF. V is TRBV11-1 and J is TRBJ2-5, with TRBD2 matching over 12 bases. The V and J ends lost 3 bases and 5 bases, in that order; junction bases with no gene match: 10. The CDR3 runs to 17 residues. CDR1 is SGHAT and CDR2 is FQDESV in the germline V gene (reference sequence).